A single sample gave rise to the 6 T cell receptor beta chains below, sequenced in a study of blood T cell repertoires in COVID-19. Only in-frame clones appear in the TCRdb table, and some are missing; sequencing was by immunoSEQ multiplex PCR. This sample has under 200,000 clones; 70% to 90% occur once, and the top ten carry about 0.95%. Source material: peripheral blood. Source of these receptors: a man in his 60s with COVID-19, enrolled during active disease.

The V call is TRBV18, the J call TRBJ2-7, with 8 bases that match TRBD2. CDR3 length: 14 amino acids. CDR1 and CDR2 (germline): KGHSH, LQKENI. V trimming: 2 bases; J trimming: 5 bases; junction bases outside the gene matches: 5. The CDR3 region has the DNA TGTGCCAGCTCACCAGGGACTAGAGGTCACGAGCAGTACTTC. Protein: CASSPGTRGHEQYF.

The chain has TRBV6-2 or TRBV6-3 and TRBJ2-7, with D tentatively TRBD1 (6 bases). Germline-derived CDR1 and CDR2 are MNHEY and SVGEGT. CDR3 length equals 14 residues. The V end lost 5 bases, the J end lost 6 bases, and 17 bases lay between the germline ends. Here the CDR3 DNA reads TGTGCCAGCAGTCCCTCGCGACAGGCGGCCGAGCAGTACTTC. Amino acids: CASSPSRQAAEQYF.

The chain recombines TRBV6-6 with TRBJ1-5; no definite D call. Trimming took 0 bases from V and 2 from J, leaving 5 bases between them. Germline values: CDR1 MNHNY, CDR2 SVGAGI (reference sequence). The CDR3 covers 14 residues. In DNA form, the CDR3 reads TGTGCCAGCAGTTACTCGGCAGGCAATCAGCCCCAGCATTTT. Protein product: CASSYSAGNQPQHF.

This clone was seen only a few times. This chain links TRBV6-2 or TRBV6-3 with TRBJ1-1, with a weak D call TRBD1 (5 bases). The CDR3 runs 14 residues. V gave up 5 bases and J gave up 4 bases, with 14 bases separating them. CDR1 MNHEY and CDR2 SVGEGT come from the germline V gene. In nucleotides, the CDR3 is TGTGCCAGCAGTCATCAGGGCGGGGGCACTGAAGCTTTCTTT. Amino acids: CASSHQGGGTEAFF.

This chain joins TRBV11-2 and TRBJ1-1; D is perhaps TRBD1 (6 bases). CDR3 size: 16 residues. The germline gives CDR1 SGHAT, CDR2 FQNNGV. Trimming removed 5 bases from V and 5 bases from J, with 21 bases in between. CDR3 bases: TGTGCCAGCAGCACCAATACAGGGAGAAGGTGGACTGAAGCTTTCTTT. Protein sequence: CASSTNTGRRWTEAFF.

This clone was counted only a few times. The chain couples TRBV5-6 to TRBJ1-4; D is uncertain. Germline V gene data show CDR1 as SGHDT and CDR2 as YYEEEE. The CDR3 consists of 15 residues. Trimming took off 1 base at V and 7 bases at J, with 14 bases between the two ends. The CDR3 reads CASSLSASGIEKLFF. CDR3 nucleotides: TGTGCCAGCAGCTTGTCCGCATCGGGGATTGAAAAACTGTTTTTT. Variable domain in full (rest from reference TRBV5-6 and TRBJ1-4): DAGVTQSPTHLIKTRGQQVTLRCSPKSGHDTVSWYQQALGQGPQFIFQYYEEEERQRGNFPDRFSGHQFPNYSSELNVNALLLGDSALYLCASSLSASGIEKLFFGSGTQLSVL.